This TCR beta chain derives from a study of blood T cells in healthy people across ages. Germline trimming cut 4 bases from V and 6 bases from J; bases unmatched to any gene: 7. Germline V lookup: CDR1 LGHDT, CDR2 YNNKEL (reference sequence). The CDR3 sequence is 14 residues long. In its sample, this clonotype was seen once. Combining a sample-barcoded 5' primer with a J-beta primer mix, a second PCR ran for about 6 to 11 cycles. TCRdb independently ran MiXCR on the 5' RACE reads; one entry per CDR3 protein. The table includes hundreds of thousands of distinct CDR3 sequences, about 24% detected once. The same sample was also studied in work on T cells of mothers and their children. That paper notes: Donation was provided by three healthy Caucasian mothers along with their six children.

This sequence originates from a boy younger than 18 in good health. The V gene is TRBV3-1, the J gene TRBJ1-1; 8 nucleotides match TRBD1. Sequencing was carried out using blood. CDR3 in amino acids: CASSPRTGLSEAFF. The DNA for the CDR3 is TGTGCCAGCAGCCCGCGGACAGGGCTATCTGAAGCTTTCTTT.